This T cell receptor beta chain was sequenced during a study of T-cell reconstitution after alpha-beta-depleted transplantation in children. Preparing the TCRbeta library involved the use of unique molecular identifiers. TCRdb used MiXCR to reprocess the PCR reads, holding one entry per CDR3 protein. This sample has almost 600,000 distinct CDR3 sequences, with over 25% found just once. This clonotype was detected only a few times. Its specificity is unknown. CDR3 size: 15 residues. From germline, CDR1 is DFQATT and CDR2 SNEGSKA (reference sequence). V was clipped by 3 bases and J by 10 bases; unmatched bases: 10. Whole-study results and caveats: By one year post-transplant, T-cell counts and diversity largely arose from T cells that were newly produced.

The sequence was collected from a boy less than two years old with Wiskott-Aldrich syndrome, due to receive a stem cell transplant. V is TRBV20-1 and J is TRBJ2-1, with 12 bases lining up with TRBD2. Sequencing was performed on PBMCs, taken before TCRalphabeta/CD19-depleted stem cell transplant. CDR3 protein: CSASVSSGRVGEQFF. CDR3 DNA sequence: TGCAGTGCTAGCGTCTCTAGCGGGAGGGTTGGGGAGCAGTTCTTC.